A single sample gave rise to the 19 T cell receptor beta chains below, sequenced in a study of shared clonotypes between healthy human individuals. Naive CD8 populations comprised CD45RO-negative cells positively selected for CCR7, excluding terminally differentiated effector memory CD45RA+ cells. Assay: immunoSEQ multiplex PCR; the TCRdb copy retains only in-frame clones and omits some. Of about 1,900,000 clones in the sample, about 95% were seen once. Material: naive CD8+ T cells sorted from blood. The receptors here all came from a man between 18 and 29 years old in good health.

The chain combines TRBV11-2 with TRBJ2-1; D is ambiguous. The length of the CDR3 is 11 residues. Per germline, CDR1 SGHAT and CDR2 FQNNGV. The V gene lost 4 bases and the J gene lost 9 bases, with 7 bases spanning the gap. CDR3 region: CASSSAAEQFF. The CDR3 nucleotides are TGTGCCAGCAGCTCAGCCGCTGAGCAGTTCTTC.

V is TRBV6-1 and J is TRBJ2-7; D might be TRBD1 (6 bases). V shed 2 bases and J shed 0 bases, with 11 bases lying between them. Germline V gives CDR1 MNHNS, CDR2 SASEGT. The CDR3 length is 15 residues. CDR3 in DNA: TGTGCCAGCAGTGAATGGCAGGGGTCCTCCTACGAGCAGTACTTC. The encoded protein is CASSEWQGSSYEQYF.

The V call is TRBV11-2, the J call TRBJ2-5, with 7 bases aligning to TRBD2. This CDR3 comprises 13 residues. Germline assignment: CDR1 SGHAT and CDR2 FQNNGV. V was pared by 1 base and J by 7 bases, with 3 bases of the junction left unmatched. CDR3 region: CASSLGGGGTQYF. CDR3 sequence (DNA): TGTGCCAGCAGCTTAGGGGGGGGAGGGACCCAGTACTTC. The whole variable domain, remainder taken from reference TRBV11-2 and TRBJ2-5, is EAGVAQSPRYKIIEKRQSVAFWCNPISGHATLYWYQQILGQGPKLLIQFQNNGVVDDSQLPKDRFSAERLKGVDSTLKIQPAKLEDSAVYLCASSLGGGGTQYFGPGTRLLVL.

The V gene is TRBV7-9, the J gene TRBJ2-7; 10 bases fit TRBD1. The germline CDR1 and CDR2 sequences are SEHNR and FQNEAQ (reference sequence). This CDR3 region has 14 residues. The V and J ends lost 5 bases and 5 bases, in that order; junction bases with no gene match: 6. As DNA, the CDR3 is TGTGCCAGCAGCGCCACCGGGACAGGGGACGAGCAGTACTTC. Its protein product is CASSATGTGDEQYF.

The CDR3 here is CASGSFLAGVNEQFF. CDR3 DNA sequence: TGTGCTAGTGGGAGTTTTTTAGCGGGAGTCAATGAGCAGTTCTTC. The chain links TRBV12-5 to TRBJ2-1, with 9 bases identical to TRBD2. The junction had 9 bases not matched to a gene; V was cut back by 6 bases and J by 6 bases. This CDR3 is 15 amino acids long. Germline V gene data show CDR1 as LGHNT and CDR2 as FRNRAP.

This rearrangement joins TRBV9 to TRBJ2-1; D gene ambiguous. Trimming took 0 bases from V and 8 from J, leaving 9 bases between them. Looked up from germline, CDR1 is SGDLS and CDR2 is YYNGEE. The CDR3 runs to 13 residues. CDR3 sequence reads: CASSVATWDEQFF. As DNA, the CDR3 is TGTGCCAGCAGCGTAGCTACATGGGATGAGCAGTTCTTC.

V is TRBV10-3 and J is TRBJ1-3, with a tentative D call TRBD1 (5 bases). V was clipped by 3 bases and J by 7 bases, with 22 bases between them. Germline CDR1 ENHRY, CDR2 SYGVKD. The CDR3 is 17 residues long. The chain's CDR3 is CAISDPSGREFSNTIYF. Here the CDR3 DNA reads TGTGCCATCAGTGATCCGTCCGGCAGGGAGTTTAGTAACACCATATATTTT.

The genes are TRBV28 and TRBJ2-7, with D unresolved. Germline CDR1 reads MDHEN; CDR2 reads SYDVKM. The CDR3 is made up of 16 amino acids. Trimming left V 2 bases short and J 0 bases short, with 14 bases between. The CDR3 is CASSLGPFGSSYEQYF. The CDR3 DNA follows: TGTGCCAGCAGTTTAGGCCCCTTTGGAAGCTCCTACGAGCAGTACTTC.

The chain uses TRBV30 and TRBJ1-2; no clear D. Trimming stripped 7 bases from V and 0 bases from J, with 18 bases between. This CDR3 contains 15 residues. Germline V CDR1 and CDR2: GTSNPN, SVGIG (reference sequence). The CDR3 region has the DNA TGTGCCTCTATCATGGGTCCGTGGGCTAACTATGGCTACACCTTC. Translation: CASIMGPWANYGYTF.

The chain has TRBV11-2 and TRBJ2-7; perhaps TRBD1 as D (5 bases). CDR1 SGHAT and CDR2 FQNNGV come from the germline V gene. The CDR3 has 16 amino acids. Trimming removed 0 bases at V and 4 bases at J, with 16 bases between. In DNA form, the CDR3 reads TGTGCCAGCAGCTTAGATCCCGGACAAGGGATTTACGAGCAGTACTTC. Its protein is CASSLDPGQGIYEQYF.

This clone has a single count. The chain recombines TRBV9 with TRBJ1-3, with 7 positions matching TRBD1. CDR1 and CDR2 from the germline V gene are SGDLS and YYNGEE. The CDR3 has 14 amino acids. Trimming cost V 5 bases and J 4 bases; bases outside gene matches: 6. The CDR3 loop reads CASSAGGEGNTIYF. Written as DNA, the CDR3 is TGTGCCAGCAGTGCAGGGGGAGAGGGAAACACCATATATTTT.

The J gene is TRBJ2-7, the V gene TRBV28; 13 bases match TRBD2. The V gene end was trimmed by 6 bases and the J gene end by 0 bases; junction bases not matched to a gene: 11. This CDR3 spans 18 amino acids. Germline CDR1 reads MDHEN; CDR2 reads SYDVKM. The CDR3 region is CASSQRGTSGTISYEQYF. The CDR3 DNA is TGTGCCAGCAGCCAAAGAGGGACTAGCGGGACCATCTCCTACGAGCAGTACTTC.

The gene calls are TRBV28 and TRBJ2-7; maybe TRBD1 (5 bases). CDR1 is MDHEN and CDR2 is SYDVKM in the germline V gene. V was trimmed by 5 bases and J by 0 bases, leaving 11 bases between them. CDR3 size: 14 residues. CDR3 in amino acids: CASSRRGNSYEQYF. The CDR3 nucleotides are TGTGCCAGCAGTAGAAGGGGTAACTCCTACGAGCAGTACTTC. The variable domain in full, with the rest retrieved from reference TRBV28 and TRBJ2-7, is DVKVTQSSRYLVKRTGEKVFLECVQDMDHENMFWYRQDPGLGLRLIYFSYDVKMKEKGDIPEGYSVSREKKERFSLILESASTNQTSMYLCASSRRGNSYEQYFGPGTRLTVT.

The gene calls are TRBV4-1 and TRBJ2-1, with 12 bases that match TRBD2. J lost 4 bases, V lost 1 base, and 5 bases had no gene match. CDR3 length: 17 residues. The germline CDR1 and CDR2 sequences are MGHRA and YSYEKL. The DNA for the CDR3 is TGCGCCAGCAGCCAAGGCGCCGGGACTAGCGGGTACAATGAGCAGTTCTTC. This codes for CASSQGAGTSGYNEQFF.

The chain has TRBV15 and TRBJ1-4; no clear D. Per the germline V gene, CDR1 is LNHNV and CDR2 is YYDKDF (reference sequence). V lost 0 bases and J 5 bases, leaving 16 bases between the germline ends. The CDR3 spans 17 residues. CDR3 nucleotides: TGTGCCACCAGCAGAGATGGTTTACCGCTCGCAAATGAAAAACTGTTTTTT. Amino acids: CATSRDGLPLANEKLFF.

The chain couples TRBV7-9 to TRBJ2-3; a possible D gene is TRBD2 (6 bases). Trimming pared 8 bases from V and 1 base from J, leaving 16 bases between. The germline V gene encodes CDR1 SEHNR and CDR2 FQNEAQ (reference sequence). The CDR3 is made up of 15 amino acids. Written as DNA, the CDR3 is TGTGCCAGCGGCGGGACCGATGCCCGCACAGATACGCAGTATTTT. It encodes CASGGTDARTDTQYF.

This clone was picked up a small number of times. This specimen includes other DNA sequences encoding the same CDR3. The chain has TRBV4-1 and TRBJ2-5; D gene ambiguous. CDR1 is MGHRA and CDR2 is YSYEKL in the germline V gene. CDR3 length: 12 residues. V shed 0 bases and J shed 5 bases, with 4 bases lying between them. The CDR3 here is CASSQDWETQYF. CDR3 in DNA: TGCGCCAGCAGCCAAGACTGGGAGACCCAGTACTTC.

The V call is TRBV27, the J call TRBJ2-7; possibly TRBD2 for D (5 bases). This CDR3 has 14 amino acids. Trimming shortened V by 5 bases and J by 6 bases, and 17 bases separated the two germline ends. The germline V gene has CDR1 MNHEY and CDR2 SMNVEV (reference sequence). The CDR3, as DNA: TGTGCCAGCAGTCTCGCCCCACGGGGAGTCGAGCAGTACTTC. Amino acids: CASSLAPRGVEQYF.

This rearrangement joins TRBV27 to TRBJ2-1, with 8 positions matching TRBD2. The V gene's germline CDR1 is MNHEY and CDR2 SMNVEV (reference sequence). V dropped 8 bases and J dropped 8; count of bases not matched to a gene: 17. CDR3 length: 16 residues. DNA for the CDR3: TGTGCCAGCGAAAGTTTATATTCGGGGGGGCAGGATGAGCAGTTCTTC. Its translation: CASESLYSGGQDEQFF.